This TCR beta chain came from a study of T cell changes during pregnancy in multiple sclerosis. The method was immunoSEQ multiplex PCR; TCRdb's version includes in-frame clones alone and lacks a portion of them. The data contain about 31,000 clones, around 88% of them singletons. V was pared by 4 bases and J by 7 bases, with 13 bases between. In germline, CDR1 is SGHNT, CDR2 YENEEA. CDR3 length: 13 residues. The receptor's source is a female donor in good health, enrolled as a control in a pregnancy study. J is TRBJ1-2 and V is TRBV11-3; D perhaps matches TRBD1 (5 bases). Sequences were derived from CD4+ T cells from peripheral blood mononuclear cells, sampled in the first trimester of pregnancy. In DNA, the CDR3 is TGTGCCAGCAGCTCGACAGAAGCTGTTGGCTACACCTTC. Its protein is CASSSTEAVGYTF.